This T cell receptor (beta chain) is drawn from a study of blood T cells in healthy people across ages. This clonotype was seen a handful of times. The CDR3 covers 15 residues. Trimming took 4 bases from V and 8 from J; bases not matched to a gene: 13. Germline CDR1 reads MGHDK; CDR2 reads SYGVNS. Together with a sample-barcoded 5' primer, a J-beta primer mix was included in a second PCR lasting about 7 to 12 cycles. MiXCR was run by TCRdb on the 5' RACE reads, yielding one entry per CDR3 protein. The sample carries some 700,000 distinct CDR3 sequences, approximately 21% recorded once. The chain carries TRBV25-1 and TRBJ1-2; 7 nucleotides line up with TRBD1. The sequenced sample consisted of blood. This clonotype was obtained from a man in his sixties or seventies in good health. The CDR3 DNA reads as TGTGCCAGCAGTGTGGGCTCAGGGGGTGCGAGAGGCTACACCTTC. This sequence encodes CASSVGSGGARGYTF.